The TCR beta chain described here comes from a study of early T cells in non-severe SARS-CoV-2 infection. Study-wide background: Sequencing targeted bulk RNA from unsorted whole blood, leaving chains unpaired.

This clonotype was counted many times. TCRdb passed the 5' RACE reads through MiXCR, listing each CDR3 protein once. The data contain tens of thousands of distinct CDR3 sequences, about 5.5% of them singletons. This CDR3 has 14 amino acids. Trimming shortened V by 2 bases and J by 2 bases, and 12 bases separated the two germline ends. Germline CDR1 reads SQVTM; CDR2 reads ANQGSEA. The chain has TRBV29-1 and TRBJ1-2; D call uncertain. The sequence was obtained from an adult who was a healthcare worker with PCR-confirmed SARS-CoV-2 infection or an uninfected control (not recorded which). The material was whole blood, obtained at baseline. CDR3 in amino acids: CSVESGPRNYGYTF. The CDR3 region has the DNA TGCAGCGTTGAATCGGGCCCGAGAAACTATGGCTACACCTTC.